This note documents a single T cell receptor beta chain sequence. Its antigen remains unknown. The CDR3 covers 14 residues. In germline, CDR1 is SGHDT, CDR2 YYEEEE. V lost 2 bases, J lost 5 bases, and 14 bases lay in between. The data were taken from a study of chemoradiotherapy in HPV16-positive cancers. Study background: Candidate HPV-specific clones and shared TCR motifs came from a couple of HPV16-positive patients.

Findings of the study overall: Candidate HPV-specific clones and E7-related TCR motifs grew in tumor during treatment. Better recurrence-free survival went with HPV-responsive T-cell expansion in HPV16-positive patients.

TCRdb's table, derived via immunoSEQ multiplex PCR, lists solely in-frame clones and lacks some. The top ten hold over 4.5% of the sample, which has about 20,000 clones, roughly 90% seen once. The chain combines TRBV5-6 with TRBJ2-7, with D perhaps assigned TRBD1 or TRBD2 (6 bases each). This TCR was sampled from a human donor with HPV-associated anogenital cancer. The sequencing here drew on blood, taken from a patient who underwent chemoradiotherapy. CDR3 protein: CASSFAGHPHEQYF. The DNA of the CDR3 is TGTGCCAGCAGCTTCGCGGGACACCCTCACGAGCAGTACTTC. The full variable domain, rest sourced from reference TRBV5-6 and TRBJ2-7, is DAGVTQSPTHLIKTRGQQVTLRCSPKSGHDTVSWYQQALGQGPQFIFQYYEEEERQRGNFPDRFSGHQFPNYSSELNVNALLLGDSALYLCASSFAGHPHEQYFGPGTRLTVT.